The clone carrying this T cell receptor (beta chain) occurred a few times. CDR3 length: 14 amino acids. V lost 8 bases, J lost 2 bases, and 4 bases stayed unmatched. Germline lookup yields CDR1 SNHLY and CDR2 FYNNEI. Authors' methods: For nucleated cells, counts were estimated from reference gene primer amplification. Assay: immunoSEQ multiplex PCR; the TCRdb copy retains only in-frame clones and omits some. Clonal size and the V and J genes are those of that table, whereas D and trimming came from the DNA. The repertoire holds fewer than 120,000 clones, with 60% to 80% as singletons. This specimen belongs to a study of blood T cell repertoires in COVID-19. Study background: Acute-phase and convalescent COVID-19 samples originated in the United States, Italy and Spain. From T cells, B-cell-depleted T cells, or PBMCs came the material, which was cDNA or gDNA.

V and J are TRBV2 and TRBJ2-2; TRBD1 matches at 8 bases. The TCR comes from a woman aged 80 or older with active or convalescent COVID-19. Sequencing was performed on peripheral blood. The DNA of the CDR3 is TGTGCCAGCCACGACAGGGGTAACACCGGGGAGCTGTTTTTT. Amino acid sequence: CASHDRGNTGELFF. The full variable domain, with the rest looked up from reference TRBV2 and TRBJ2-2, is EPEVTQTPSHQVTQMGQEVILRCVPISNHLYFYWYRQILGQKVEFLVSFYNNEISEKSEIFDDQFSVERPDGSNFTLKIRSTKLEDSAMYFCASHDRGNTGELFFGEGSRLTVL.